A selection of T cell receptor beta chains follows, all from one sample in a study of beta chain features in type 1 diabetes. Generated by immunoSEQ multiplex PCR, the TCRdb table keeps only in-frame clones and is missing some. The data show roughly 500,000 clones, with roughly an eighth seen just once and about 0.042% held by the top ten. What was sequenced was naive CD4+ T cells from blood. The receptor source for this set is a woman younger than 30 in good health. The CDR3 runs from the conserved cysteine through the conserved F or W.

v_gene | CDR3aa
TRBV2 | CASSGGFTGELFF
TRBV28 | CASRRAATNYNEQFF
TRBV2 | CASSPLWGRPQHF
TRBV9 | CASSPGGGAYTDTQYF
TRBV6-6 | CASSSYDRGNTEAFF
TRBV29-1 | CSVQGSNQPQHF
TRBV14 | CASSRAAGNTIYF
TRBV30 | CAWVLWPGQRNEQFF
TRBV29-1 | CSVVVYSGYYEQYF
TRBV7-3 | CASSGRTGDEQFF
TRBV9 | CASSEEIYSPQHF
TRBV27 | CASSLYGGLNTEAFF
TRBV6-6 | CASSSPGGVRETQYF